The 19 T cell receptor beta chains in this list originate from one sample, sequenced in a study of blood T cell repertoires in COVID-19. The protocol was immunoSEQ multiplex PCR, while the TCRdb copy is restricted to in-frame clones and leaves out a portion. The data contain about 410,000 clones, around 89% of them singletons. Material: peripheral blood. These receptors were taken from a woman between 40 and 55 years old with COVID-19, enrolled during active disease.

The chain recombines TRBV7-8 with TRBJ2-7, with a tentative D call TRBD1 (6 bases). In germline, CDR1 is SGHVS, CDR2 FQNEAQ. The CDR3 loop spans 15 amino acids. Trimming removed 5 bases at V and 0 bases at J, with 14 bases between. CDR3 bases: TGTGCCAGCAGCCCCAGGCCAGGGGTCTCCTACGAGCAGTACTTC. Translating it yields CASSPRPGVSYEQYF.

The rearrangement joins TRBV20-1 to TRBJ2-5; TRBD2 aligns across 11 bases. Germline assignment: CDR1 DFQATT and CDR2 SNEGSKA (reference sequence). The CDR3 totals 15 residues. V was clipped by 3 bases and J by 4 bases; unmatched bases: 7. CDR3 sequence: CSASYGLAGGETQYF. CDR3 nucleotide sequence: TGCAGTGCTAGTTACGGACTAGCGGGTGGAGAGACCCAGTACTTC.

The chain is built from TRBV25-1 and TRBJ1-2; D ambiguous. V gave up 1 base and J gave up 7 bases, with 10 bases separating them. CDR1 and CDR2 (germline): MGHDK, SYGVNS. CDR3 size: 13 residues. The CDR3 sequence: CASSEFGWAGYTF. In nucleotides, the CDR3 is TGTGCCAGCAGTGAATTCGGATGGGCTGGCTACACCTTC.

The chain couples TRBV7-8 to TRBJ2-7; D gene ambiguous. Germline CDR1 is SGHVS and CDR2 is FQNEAQ. Trimming shortened V by 5 bases and J by 2 bases, and 7 bases separated the two germline ends. This CDR3 region has 12 residues. The CDR3 protein is CASSPSAYEQYF. The DNA of the CDR3 is TGTGCCAGCAGCCCGTCGGCCTACGAGCAGTACTTC.

The V gene is TRBV4-2, the J gene TRBJ2-1, with D possibly TRBD2 on 5 matching bases. The V end lost 4 bases, the J end lost 9 bases, and 16 bases lay between the germline ends. The CDR3 spans 14 residues. The germline CDR1 and CDR2 sequences are LGHNA and YNFKEQ. This CDR3 reads CASSLYAREGEQFF. The DNA of the CDR3 is TGTGCCAGCAGCCTATATGCCAGAGAGGGTGAGCAGTTCTTC.

The chain has TRBV6-5 and TRBJ2-5; the D gene is possibly TRBD2 (5 bases). V was shortened by 6 bases and J by 2 bases, with 16 bases between the two germline ends. Germline V gene data show CDR1 as MNHEY and CDR2 as SVGAGI. This CDR3 region has 15 residues. This CDR3 reads CASSPTVGSQETQYF. The CDR3 DNA follows: TGTGCCAGCAGCCCCACGGTAGGGAGTCAAGAGACCCAGTACTTC.

The chain carries TRBV27 and TRBJ1-6, with 8 bases identical to TRBD1. With V trimmed by 2 bases and J by 10 bases, 10 bases remained unmatched. The germline V gene encodes CDR1 MNHEY and CDR2 SMNVEV (reference sequence). This CDR3 is 16 amino acids long. The CDR3: CASSLTPQGARSPLHF. The CDR3 nucleotides read TGTGCCAGCAGTTTAACCCCGCAGGGGGCACGCTCACCCCTCCACTTT.

The chain is built from TRBV6-1 and TRBJ1-5; D unclear. V was pared by 3 bases and J by 3 bases, with 9 bases between. The CDR3 spans 14 residues. CDR1 and CDR2 (germline): MNHNS, SASEGT. The DNA for the CDR3 is TGTGCCAGCAGTGACCGGACTCCCAATCAGCCCCAGCATTTT. It yields the protein CASSDRTPNQPQHF.

V and J are TRBV11-2 and TRBJ2-1, with 8 bases fitting TRBD2. V lost 6 bases, J lost 7 bases, and 23 bases stayed unmatched. Germline-derived CDR1 and CDR2 are SGHAT and FQNNGV. The length of the CDR3 is 19 residues. The CDR3 sequence: CASSKRWLAGQVVVNEQFF. DNA of the CDR3: TGTGCCAGCAGTAAACGATGGCTAGCGGGTCAGGTCGTAGTAAATGAGCAGTTCTTC.

The CDR3 DNA reads as TGTGCCAGCATGGCCCCAGCCAGCGGCTTCGGGGGAGGTAGCACTGAAGCTTTCTTT. It yields the protein CASMAPASGFGGGSTEAFF. The chain is built from TRBV5-5 and TRBJ1-1; D may be TRBD1 (5 bases). The germline V gene has CDR1 SGHKS and CDR2 YYEKEE (reference sequence). The CDR3 loop spans 19 amino acids. V shed 6 bases and J shed 4 bases, with 31 bases lying between them.

The chain employs TRBV7-2 and TRBJ2-3, with TRBD2 matching over 8 bases. The V segment lost 4 bases and the J segment 2 bases; nucleotides outside the gene matches: 5. The germline gives CDR1 SGHTA, CDR2 FQGNSA. The length of the CDR3 is 15 residues. The CDR3 spells CASSSWTSSTDTQYF. Here the CDR3 DNA reads TGTGCCAGCAGCTCCTGGACTAGCTCCACAGATACGCAGTATTTT. The whole variable domain, filled in from reference TRBV7-2 and TRBJ2-3, reads GAGVSQSPSNKVTEKGKDVELRCDPISGHTALYWYRQSLGQGLEFLIYFQGNSAPDKSGLPSDRFSAERTGGSVSTLTIQRTQQEDSAVYLCASSSWTSSTDTQYFGPGTRLTVL.

This chain connects TRBV18 to TRBJ2-7, with D possibly being TRBD1 (6 bases). The CDR3 runs 15 residues. Germline CDR1 KGHSH, CDR2 LQKENI. V was shortened by 4 bases and J by 0 bases, with 13 bases between the two germline ends. In DNA, the CDR3 is TGTGCCAGCTCACAAACAGGGCTTTCCTCCTACGAGCAGTACTTC. Residues: CASSQTGLSSYEQYF.

The chain recombines TRBV7-9 with TRBJ1-2; D possibly corresponds to TRBD1 (5 bases). The CDR3 contains 15 residues. V was trimmed by 3 bases and J by 0 bases, leaving 11 bases between them. Germline V gene data show CDR1 as SEHNR and CDR2 as FQNEAQ (reference sequence). CDR3 loop: CASSFQTDSNYGYTF. As DNA, the CDR3 is TGTGCCAGCAGCTTTCAGACAGACTCTAACTATGGCTACACCTTC.

The chain carries TRBV11-2 and TRBJ1-1, with D maybe TRBD1 (6 bases). Trimming cost V 5 bases and J 1 base, with 11 bases left between them. This CDR3 comprises 14 residues. Per germline, CDR1 SGHAT and CDR2 FQNNGV. In DNA, the CDR3 is TGTGCCAGCAGCCCCAGGGGTGGGAACACTGAAGCTTTCTTT. Its translation is CASSPRGGNTEAFF.

This chain joins TRBV19 and TRBJ2-1; TRBD2 might be the D (5 bases). Trimming stripped 5 bases from V and 7 bases from J, with 15 bases between. The V gene's germline CDR1 is LNHDA and CDR2 SQIVND (reference sequence). The CDR3 runs 14 residues. The CDR3 DNA reads as TGTGCCAGTAGTTCGGACCATTCGGGAAATGAGCAGTTCTTC. It codes for CASSSDHSGNEQFF.

The J gene is TRBJ1-1, the V gene TRBV5-8; D not certain. The germline V gene has CDR1 SGHTS and CDR2 YDEGEE. The CDR3 totals 15 residues. V was cut by 5 bases and J by 8 bases, with 22 bases left in between. CDR3 protein: CASSIGPEGIKEAFF. The CDR3 DNA sequence: TGTGCCAGCAGTATTGGGCCTGAGGGAATCAAGGAAGCTTTCTTT.

This clone has just a few counts. The chain carries TRBV7-9 and TRBJ2-3; D gene unclear. V was shortened by 4 bases and J by 0 bases, with 8 bases between the two germline ends. There are 14 residues in the CDR3. Germline CDR1 is SEHNR and CDR2 is FQNEAQ (reference sequence). In DNA, the CDR3 is TGTGCCAGCAGCTCGTCCTTTAGCACAGATACGCAGTATTTT. Translated: CASSSSFSTDTQYF.

In DNA form, the CDR3 reads TGTGCCAGCAGCCCTCTACAGATCCAAGAGACCCAGTACTTC. Translated, it gives CASSPLQIQETQYF. The J gene is TRBJ2-5, the V gene TRBV14; no clear D gene. CDR3 length: 14 residues. V gave up 4 bases and J gave up 1 base, with 10 bases separating them. Per germline, CDR1 SGHDN and CDR2 FVKESK.

The chain joins TRBV19 to TRBJ1-1; TRBD1 aligns across 7 bases. This CDR3 has 13 residues. After removal of 5 bases from V and 5 bases from J, the junction contained 5 bases not matched to a gene. Germline CDR1 LNHDA, CDR2 SQIVND (reference sequence). The CDR3 loop is CASSLTGRTEAFF. CDR3 DNA: TGTGCCAGTAGTCTGACAGGGCGGACTGAAGCTTTCTTT.